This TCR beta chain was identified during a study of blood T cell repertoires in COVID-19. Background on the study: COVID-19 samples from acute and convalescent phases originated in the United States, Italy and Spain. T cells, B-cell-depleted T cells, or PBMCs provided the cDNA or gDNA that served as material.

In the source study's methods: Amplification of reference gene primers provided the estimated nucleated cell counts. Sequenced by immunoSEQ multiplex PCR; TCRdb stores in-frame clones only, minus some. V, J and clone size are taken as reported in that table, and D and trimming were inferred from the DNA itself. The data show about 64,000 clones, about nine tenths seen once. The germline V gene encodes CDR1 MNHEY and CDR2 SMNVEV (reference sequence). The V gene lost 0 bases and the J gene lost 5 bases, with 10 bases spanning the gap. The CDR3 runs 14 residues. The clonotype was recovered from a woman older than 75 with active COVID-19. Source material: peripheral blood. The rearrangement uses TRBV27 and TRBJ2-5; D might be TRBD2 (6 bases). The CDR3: CASSLSFGGETQYF. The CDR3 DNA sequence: TGTGCCAGCAGTTTATCGTTCGGAGGGGAGACCCAGTACTTC.